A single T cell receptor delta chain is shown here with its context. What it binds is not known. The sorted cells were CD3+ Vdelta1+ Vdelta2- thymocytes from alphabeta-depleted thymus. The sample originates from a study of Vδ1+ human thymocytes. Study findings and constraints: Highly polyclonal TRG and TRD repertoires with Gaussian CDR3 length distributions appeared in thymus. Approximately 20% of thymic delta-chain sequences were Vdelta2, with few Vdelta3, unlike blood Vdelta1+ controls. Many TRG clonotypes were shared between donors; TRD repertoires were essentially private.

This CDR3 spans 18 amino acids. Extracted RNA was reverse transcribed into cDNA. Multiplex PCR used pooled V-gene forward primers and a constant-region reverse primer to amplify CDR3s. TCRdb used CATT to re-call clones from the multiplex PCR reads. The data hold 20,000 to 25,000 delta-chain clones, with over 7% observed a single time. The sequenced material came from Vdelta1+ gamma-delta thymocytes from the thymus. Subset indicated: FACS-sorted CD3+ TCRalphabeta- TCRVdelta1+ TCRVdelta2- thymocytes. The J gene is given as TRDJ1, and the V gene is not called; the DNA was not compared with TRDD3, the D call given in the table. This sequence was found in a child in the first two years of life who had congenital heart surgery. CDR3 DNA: TGTGCTCTTGGGGAACGGTACTGGGGGATACGGTACACCGATAAACTCATCTTT. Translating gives CALGERYWGIRYTDKLIF.